Presented here are 4 T cell receptor beta chains from one specimen sequenced in a study of cytomegalovirus exposure and HLA in healthy donors. The PCR employed 60 Vbeta primers together with 13 Jbeta primers. Sequenced by immunoSEQ multiplex PCR; TCRdb stores in-frame clones only, minus some. The sample includes 110,000 or so clones, 65% to 75% of them seen just once. The specimen sequenced was PBMCs. Every receptor here comes from a woman between 35 and 50 years old in good health and CMV-seropositive.

The chain has TRBV2 and TRBJ1-4; 9 bases are a match to TRBD1. CDR3 size: 15 residues. V trimming: 8 bases; J trimming: 0 bases; junction bases outside the gene matches: 4. Germline V gives CDR1 SNHLY, CDR2 FYNNEI. The CDR3 region is CASLRQGATNEKLFF. CDR3 in DNA: TGTGCCAGCCTCCGACAGGGGGCAACTAATGAAAAACTGTTTTTT.

This chain uses TRBV9 with TRBJ2-1, with 8 bases aligning to TRBD1. Losses at the gene ends were 3 bases for V and 8 bases for J; bases not matched to a gene: 7. Germline assignment: CDR1 SGDLS and CDR2 YYNGEE. CDR3 length: 14 residues. The chain's CDR3 is CASSGQGSVHEQFF. Here the CDR3 DNA reads TGTGCCAGCAGCGGACAGGGGTCGGTCCATGAGCAGTTCTTC.

The V and J genes are TRBV5-4 and TRBJ1-2; TRBD1 aligns across 12 bases. Per germline, CDR1 SGHNT and CDR2 YYREEE (reference sequence). The V segment lost 2 bases and the J segment 5 bases; nucleotides outside the gene matches: 4. This CDR3 is built from 15 residues. The CDR3 DNA sequence: TGTGCCAGCAGCTTCCGGGACAGGGGGCTTTATGGCTACACCTTC. This sequence encodes CASSFRDRGLYGYTF.

This chain connects TRBV5-6 to TRBJ1-1; TRBD1 might be the D (6 bases). Deletions cut 5 bases from V and 1 base from J, with 15 bases between. This CDR3 region has 15 residues. Germline CDR1 is SGHDT and CDR2 is YYEEEE. CDR3 nucleotides: TGTGCCAGCAGACAACAGGGAGGGGGGAACACTGAAGCTTTCTTT. This translates into CASRQQGGGNTEAFF.